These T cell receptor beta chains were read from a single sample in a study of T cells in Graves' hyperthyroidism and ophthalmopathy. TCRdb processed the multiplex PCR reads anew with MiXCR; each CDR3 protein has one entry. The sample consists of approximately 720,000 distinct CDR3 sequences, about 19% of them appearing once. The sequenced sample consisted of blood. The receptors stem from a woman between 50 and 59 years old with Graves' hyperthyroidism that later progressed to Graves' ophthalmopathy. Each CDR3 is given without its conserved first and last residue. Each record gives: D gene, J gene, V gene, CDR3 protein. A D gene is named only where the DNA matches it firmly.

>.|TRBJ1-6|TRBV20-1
SAREARSYNSPLH
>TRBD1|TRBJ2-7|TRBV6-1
ASRTPGQGTEQY
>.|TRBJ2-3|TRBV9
ASSTGHLTTDTQY
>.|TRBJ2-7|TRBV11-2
ASSLDSRDSYEQY
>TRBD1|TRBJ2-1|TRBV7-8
ASSGRPGTGIDEQF
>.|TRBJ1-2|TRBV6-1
ASSDQGVGGYT
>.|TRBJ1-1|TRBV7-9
ASSLTFDRGDTEAF
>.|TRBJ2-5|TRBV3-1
ASSQELFRQEQETQY
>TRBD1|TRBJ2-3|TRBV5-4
ASSLVPGQAVIDTQY
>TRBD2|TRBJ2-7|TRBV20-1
SVSGGYEQY
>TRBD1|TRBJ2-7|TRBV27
ASTPGTGTGEQY
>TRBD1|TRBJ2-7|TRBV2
ASSQPGQGYEQY
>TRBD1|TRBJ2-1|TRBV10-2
ASRGFRGQSSYNEQF
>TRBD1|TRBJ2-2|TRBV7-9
ASSSGDRTLIANTGELF
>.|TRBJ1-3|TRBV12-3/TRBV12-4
ASSTDGQLGNTIY
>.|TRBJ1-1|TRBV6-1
AAQVGVYTEAF
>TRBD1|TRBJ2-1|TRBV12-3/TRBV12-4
ASSFSGGYEQF
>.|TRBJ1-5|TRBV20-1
SARDKGSQPQH
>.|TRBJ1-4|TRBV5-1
ASSSGVDEKLF
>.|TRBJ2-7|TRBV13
ASRKGRTYEQY
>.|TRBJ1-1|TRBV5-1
ASSLDTLPEAF
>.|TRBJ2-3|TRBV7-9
ASTPVERSSTDTQY
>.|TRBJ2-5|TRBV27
ASSRALRTSWETQY
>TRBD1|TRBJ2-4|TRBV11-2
ASSSRQGAKGNIQY
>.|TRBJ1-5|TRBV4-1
ASSQDGTVNQPQH
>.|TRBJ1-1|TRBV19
ASSLLQGEGNTEAF
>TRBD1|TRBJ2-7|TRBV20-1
SARSGTGAIYEQY
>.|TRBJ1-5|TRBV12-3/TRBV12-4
ASTPLASNQPQH
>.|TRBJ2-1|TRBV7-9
ASSLVEQF
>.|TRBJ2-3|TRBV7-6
ASSLAGLADTQY
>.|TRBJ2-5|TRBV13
ASSPGREEETQY
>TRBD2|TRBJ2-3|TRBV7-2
ASSVTSGGAIHTQY
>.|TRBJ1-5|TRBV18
ASSPGKDQPQH
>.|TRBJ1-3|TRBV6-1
ASRKQGDGNTIY
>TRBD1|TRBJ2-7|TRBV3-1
TSSQDERTGKTYEQY
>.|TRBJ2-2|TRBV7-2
ASSLSGGYTGELF
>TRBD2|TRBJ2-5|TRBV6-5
ASSYSGLAGDQETQY
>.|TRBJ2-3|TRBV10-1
ASSPGGIGGAPDTQY
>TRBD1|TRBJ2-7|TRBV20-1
SAPDRARYEQY
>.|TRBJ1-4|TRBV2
ASSLNGLNNEKLF
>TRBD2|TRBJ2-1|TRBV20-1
SARKLAGGAGEQF
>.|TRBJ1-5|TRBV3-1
ASSQDEGFGNQPQH
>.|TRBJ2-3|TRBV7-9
ASSLVHPGSRTDTQY
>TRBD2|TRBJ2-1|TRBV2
ASSGGAGEQF
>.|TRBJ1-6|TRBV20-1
SAQPGRGSSYNSPLH
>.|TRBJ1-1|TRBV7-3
ASSLNQGDTEAF
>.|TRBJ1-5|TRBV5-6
ASSLGGDLHSNQPQH
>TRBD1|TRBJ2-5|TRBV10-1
ASPDRGLGETQY
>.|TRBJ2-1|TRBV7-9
AAVGGDNEQF